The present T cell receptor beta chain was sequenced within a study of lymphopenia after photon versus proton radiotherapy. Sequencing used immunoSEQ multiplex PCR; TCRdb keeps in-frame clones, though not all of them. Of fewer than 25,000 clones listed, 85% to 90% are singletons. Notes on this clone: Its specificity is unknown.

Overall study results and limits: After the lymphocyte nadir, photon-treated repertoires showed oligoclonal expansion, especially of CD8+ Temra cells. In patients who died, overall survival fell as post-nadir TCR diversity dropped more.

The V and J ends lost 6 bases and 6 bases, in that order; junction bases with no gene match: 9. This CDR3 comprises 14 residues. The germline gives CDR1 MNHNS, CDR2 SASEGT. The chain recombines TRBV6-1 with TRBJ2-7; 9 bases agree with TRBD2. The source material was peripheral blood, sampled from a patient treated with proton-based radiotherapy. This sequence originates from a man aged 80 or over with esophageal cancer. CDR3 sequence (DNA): TGTGCCAGCAGGATGGGGACTAGCCTGACCGAGCAGTACTTC. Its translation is CASRMGTSLTEQYF.